The 26 T cell receptor beta chains presented below share a single source sample, sequenced in a study of T cells in Graves' hyperthyroidism and ophthalmopathy (dated by TCRdb to about 2019). The library was built by means of multiplex PCR. The run used an Illumina HiSeq 2000. The TCR beta CDR3 regions were amplified from RNA transcripts. A first-round RT-PCR of the TCR CDR3 used the HTBI primer set with the Qiagen OneStep RT-PCR kit. TCRdb itself trimmed the public reads at Q25 with fastp, ran MiXCR and retained productive beta chains. CDR3 protein duplicates are merged, each entry listing the most common genes and DNA. The sample table shows more than 150,000 distinct CDR3 sequences, and over 15% are seen once. Around 27% of the sample lies in the top ten. Sequencing was done on a sample of blood. All receptors come from a woman in her fifties or sixties with Graves' hyperthyroidism.

This clonotype occurred many times. The chain has TRBV7-8 and TRBJ2-1; the match to TRBD2 covers 9 bases. Trimming removed 0 bases from V and 4 bases from J; junction bases left unmatched: 4. The CDR3 runs 16 residues. CDR1 is SGHVS, CDR2 FQNEAQ, per germline. The CDR3: CASSLARLAVYNEQFF. For the CDR3, the DNA is TGTGCCAGCAGCTTAGCGAGACTAGCGGTATACAATGAGCAGTTCTTC.

V gene TRBV12-3 or TRBV12-4 combines with J gene TRBJ1-1, with a weak D call TRBD1 (5 bases). The CDR3 covers 17 residues. V gave up 3 bases and J gave up 4 bases, with 21 bases separating them. The DNA for the CDR3 is TGTGCCAGCAGTTTCCCGGCAGGGACTTCTCCGGTCACTGAAGCTTTCTTT. Its protein is CASSFPAGTSPVTEAFF.

This clonotype was counted ten times or more. The chain carries TRBV5-1 and TRBJ2-2; D gene uncertain. The CDR3 has 14 residues. The ends were cut back, 4 bases at V and 0 bases at J, with 7 bases in the middle. CDR1 is SGHRS, CDR2 YFSETQ, per germline. The CDR3, as DNA: TGCGCCAGCAGCAGAGTAACGAACACCGGGGAGCTGTTTTTT. Translating gives CASSRVTNTGELFF. The whole variable domain, remainder taken from reference TRBV5-1 and TRBJ2-2, is KAGVTQTPRYLIKTRGQQVTLSCSPISGHRSVSWYQQTPGQGLQFLFEYFSETQRNKGNFPGRFSGRQFSNSRSEMNVSTLELGDSALYLCASSRVTNTGELFFGEGSRLTVL.

This clonotype was seen many times. The J gene is TRBJ1-1, the V gene TRBV20-1; 9 nucleotides match TRBD1. Germline V gives CDR1 DFQATT, CDR2 SNEGSKA (reference sequence). The V and J ends lost 3 bases and 1 base, in that order; junction bases with no gene match: 6. The CDR3 consists of 15 residues. The CDR3 DNA sequence: TGCAGTGCTAGCGCTGGGACAGGGCCGAACACTGAAGCTTTCTTT. Amino acid sequence: CSASAGTGPNTEAFF.

At least ten counts were recorded for this clonotype. This chain connects TRBV5-1 to TRBJ2-2; D may be TRBD2 (5 bases). The CDR3 is 17 amino acids. With 2 bases removed from V and 0 bases from J, the gap between germline ends came to 14 bases. The germline V gene encodes CDR1 SGHRS and CDR2 YFSETQ. CDR3 in amino acids: CASSFEGSVANTGELFF. The CDR3 nucleotides are TGCGCCAGCAGCTTCGAGGGATCGGTCGCGAACACCGGGGAGCTGTTTTTT. Supplemented by reference TRBV5-1 and TRBJ2-2, the full variable domain reads KAGVTQTPRYLIKTRGQQVTLSCSPISGHRSVSWYQQTPGQGLQFLFEYFSETQRNKGNFPGRFSGRQFSNSRSEMNVSTLELGDSALYLCASSFEGSVANTGELFFGEGSRLTVL.

This clonotype was observed a few times. V usage is TRBV4-3 and J usage is TRBJ1-2; tentative D call: TRBD1 (5 bases). CDR1 and CDR2 from the germline V gene are LGHNA and YSLEER. The CDR3 contains 14 residues. V was trimmed by 1 base and J by 8 bases, leaving 14 bases between them. Written as DNA, the CDR3 is TGCGCCAGCAGCCAAGCCAGGGAGGGCTTAGGCTACACCTTC. Encoded protein: CASSQAREGLGYTF.

This clonotype was seen ten or more times. The chain recombines TRBV11-2 with TRBJ2-2; D ambiguous. From germline, CDR1 is SGHAT and CDR2 FQNNGV. V was cut by 0 bases and J by 0 bases, with 11 bases left in between. This CDR3 region has 17 residues. The CDR3 nucleotides are TGTGCCAGCAGCTTAGAACTTGACACTGCGAACACCGGGGAGCTGTTTTTT. Protein product: CASSLELDTANTGELFF.

Only a few counts were recorded for this clonotype. This chain joins TRBV5-6 and TRBJ1-2; D call uncertain. This CDR3 is built from 14 residues. V was trimmed by 7 bases and J by 0 bases, leaving 13 bases between them. Looked up from germline, CDR1 is SGHDT and CDR2 is YYEEEE. CDR3 bases: TGTGCCAGCGAGGATATCAGAGCTAACTATGGCTACACCTTC. It is translated as CASEDIRANYGYTF.

The DNA of the CDR3 is TGCGCCAGCAGCCCTGATGGGGGCCGGGAGAATTCACCCCTCCACTTT. Its translation is CASSPDGGRENSPLHF. The chain couples TRBV4-1 to TRBJ1-6; D is perhaps TRBD1 (6 bases). Germline V gives CDR1 MGHRA, CDR2 YSYEKL. The CDR3 is made up of 16 amino acids. The V and J ends lost 4 bases and 7 bases respectively, with 17 bases between them.

At least ten counts were recorded for this clonotype. The rearrangement links TRBV16 to TRBJ1-6; a possible D gene is TRBD1 (6 bases). Germline V gene data show CDR1 as KGHSY and CDR2 as FQNENV. CDR3 size: 15 residues. Deletions cut 4 bases from V and 9 bases from J, with 16 bases between. Here the CDR3 reads CASSPLLEGGSPLHF. In DNA form, the CDR3 reads TGTGCCAGCAGCCCCTTACTTGAAGGGGGTTCACCCCTCCACTTT.

This clonotype was observed many times. The gene calls are TRBV20-1 and TRBJ2-7; 9 positions match TRBD1. Germline CDR1 DFQATT, CDR2 SNEGSKA (reference sequence). Unmatched junction bases numbered 8, after V lost 2 bases and J lost 6 bases. The CDR3 runs to 14 residues. The CDR3: CSARYTGGLAEQYF. In DNA form, the CDR3 reads TGCAGTGCTAGATACACAGGGGGCTTGGCCGAGCAGTACTTC.

This clonotype was counted many times. The chain links TRBV6-2 or TRBV6-3 to TRBJ1-1, with TRBD1 identical over 7 bases. This CDR3 spans 14 amino acids. Germline CDR1 reads MNHEY; CDR2 reads SVGEGT. With 8 bases clipped from V and 5 bases from J, the junction kept 11 bases outside the gene matches. Written as DNA, the CDR3 is TGTGCCAGCGGACCACAGGGGAGGAGGACTGAAGCTTTCTTT. Its translation is CASGPQGRRTEAFF.

This clonotype was recorded many times. The V and J genes are TRBV2 and TRBJ2-2, with 9 positions matching TRBD2. This CDR3 spans 17 amino acids. Germline CDR1 and CDR2: SNHLY and FYNNEI. The V segment lost 3 bases and the J segment 2 bases; nucleotides outside the gene matches: 7. This chain's CDR3 is CASSESILAGNTGELFF. The CDR3 bases are TGTGCCAGCAGTGAGTCAATACTAGCGGGCAACACCGGGGAGCTGTTTTTT.

The sample holds many counts of this clonotype. This chain uses TRBV5-1 with TRBJ2-7, with D unresolved. The CDR3 contains 15 residues. The germline V gene encodes CDR1 SGHRS and CDR2 YFSETQ. V was shortened by 0 bases and J by 0 bases, with 10 bases between the two germline ends. This CDR3 reads CASSLVENLSYEQYF. The CDR3, as DNA: TGCGCCAGCAGCTTGGTTGAGAACCTCTCCTACGAGCAGTACTTC.

This clonotype has at least ten counts. CDR3 bases: TGTGCCAGCAGCTTTGTACCTTTATCCGAGCAGTACTTC. Translating gives CASSFVPLSEQYF. The chain employs TRBV7-3 and TRBJ2-7; D is unclear. Trimming pared 3 bases from V and 6 bases from J, leaving 12 bases between. The CDR3 is 13 amino acids. Germline CDR1 is SGHTA and CDR2 is FQGTGA.

The V and J genes are TRBV5-1 and TRBJ2-2; 9 positions match TRBD2. The CDR3 is 15 residues long. Per germline, CDR1 SGHRS and CDR2 YFSETQ. V was clipped by 5 bases and J by 5 bases; unmatched bases: 7. CDR3 nucleotide sequence: TGCGCCAGCAGATCGGCTAGCGGGGTAACCGGGGAGCTGTTTTTT. This translates into CASRSASGVTGELFF.

V usage is TRBV6-5 and J usage is TRBJ2-3; 8 nucleotides agree with TRBD2. Losses at the gene ends were 1 base for V and 1 base for J; bases not matched to a gene: 13. Germline values: CDR1 MNHEY, CDR2 SVGAGI. The CDR3 sequence is 19 residues long. This chain's CDR3 is CASSYYPPYAAGGTDTQYF. The CDR3 bases are TGTGCCAGCAGTTACTACCCCCCCTATGCAGCGGGGGGCACAGATACGCAGTATTTT.

This clonotype appeared many times. The gene calls are TRBV6-1 and TRBJ1-5, with TRBD1 matching 7 bases. Germline CDR1 MNHNS, CDR2 SASEGT. V was pared by 4 bases and J by 1 base, with 13 bases of the junction left unmatched. The CDR3 has 18 amino acids. CDR3 loop: CASSAQVGTAPSNQPQHF. For the CDR3, the DNA is TGTGCCAGCAGTGCGCAAGTCGGGACAGCACCCAGCAATCAGCCCCAGCATTTT.

The chain is built from TRBV9 and TRBJ2-6; 7 bases map to TRBD2. Per germline, CDR1 SGDLS and CDR2 YYNGEE. With 0 bases clipped from V and 0 bases from J, the junction kept 6 bases outside the gene matches. CDR3 length: 18 amino acids. The CDR3 DNA sequence: TGTGCCAGCAGCGTAGGGCTAGCGGTCGTCTCTGGGGCCAACGTCCTGACTTTC. This encodes CASSVGLAVVSGANVLTF.

This clonotype was found many times. This chain uses TRBV6-5 with TRBJ1-2, with TRBD1 identical over 8 bases. The J segment lost 1 base and the V segment lost 4 bases, leaving 8 bases of the junction unmatched. Germline CDR1 is MNHEY and CDR2 is SVGAGI. The CDR3 spans 16 residues. For the CDR3, the DNA is TGTGCCAGCAGTTGGACAGGGAGGGATTTTAACTATGGCTACACCTTC. Translation gives CASSWTGRDFNYGYTF.

At least ten counts were recorded for this clonotype. The rearrangement joins TRBV28 to TRBJ2-1; D gene uncertain. Trimming pared 2 bases from V and 4 bases from J, leaving 9 bases between. There are 14 residues in the CDR3. Germline V lookup: CDR1 MDHEN, CDR2 SYDVKM. CDR3 bases: TGTGCCAGCAGTTTAGGGCAGCCATACAATGAGCAGTTCTTC. Translating gives CASSLGQPYNEQFF.

There are many counts of this clonotype. The chain carries TRBV19 and TRBJ1-6; D remains ambiguous. V was cut by 4 bases and J by 10 bases, with 11 bases left in between. There are 13 residues in the CDR3. Germline V gene lookup returns CDR1 LNHDA and CDR2 SQIVND (reference sequence). The CDR3 protein is CASSTGDESPLHF. The CDR3, as DNA: TGTGCCAGTAGTACGGGAGATGAATCACCCCTCCACTTT.

This clonotype was found many times. V is TRBV9 and J is TRBJ1-1; 7 bases align to TRBD1. The CDR3 runs to 13 residues. After removal of 5 bases from V and 3 bases from J, the junction contained 4 bases not matched to a gene. Germline loops: CDR1 SGDLS, CDR2 YYNGEE. CDR3 coding DNA: TGTGCCAGCAGGGGGGACAGTCACACTGAAGCTTTCTTT. Protein product: CASRGDSHTEAFF.

This clonotype was recorded many times. This chain uses TRBV6-1 with TRBJ1-6, with D uncertain. Looked up from germline, CDR1 is MNHNS and CDR2 is SASEGT. With 5 bases removed from V and 5 bases from J, the gap between germline ends came to 16 bases. The CDR3 totals 16 residues. The CDR3 bases are TGTGCCAGCAGTCGCCCCCCCCGGACCAATAATTCACCCCTCCACTTT. Residues: CASSRPPRTNNSPLHF.

The chain couples TRBV12-3 or TRBV12-4 to TRBJ1-2; 7 nucleotides match TRBD1. Unmatched junction bases numbered 11, after V lost 6 bases and J lost 7 bases. The CDR3 length is 14 residues. DNA of the CDR3: TGTGCCAGCAGCTCCACGGAAAAGGGGGCTGGCTACACCTTC. Its translation: CASSSTEKGAGYTF.

The chain uses TRBV4-3 and TRBJ2-3; 9 nucleotides agree with TRBD2. Germline V gene data show CDR1 as LGHNA and CDR2 as YSLEER. This CDR3 comprises 19 residues. J was trimmed by 3 bases and V by 1 base; bases with no gene match: 14. CDR3 region: CASSQGVAGARGGTDTQYF. The CDR3 coding sequence is TGCGCCAGCAGCCAAGGAGTAGCGGGGGCCCGGGGTGGAACAGATACGCAGTATTTT.